This TCR beta chain was identified in a study of cytomegalovirus exposure and HLA in healthy donors. It was with 60 Vbeta and 13 Jbeta primers that the PCR ran. The table came from immunoSEQ multiplex PCR; TCRdb's copy has only in-frame clones and leaves some out. The table for this sample gives roughly 190,000 clones. On this clone: The same CDR3 arises from other DNA sequences in this sample as well.

This TCR came from a man younger than 45 in good health and CMV-seronegative. The sequenced sample consisted of PBMCs.

The CDR3 DNA reads as TGTGCCAGCAGCTTATCCGGGTACGAGCAGTACTTC. Amino acids: CASSLSGYEQYF. This chain links TRBV7-2 with TRBJ2-7; D is uncertain. Trimming took 2 bases from V and 4 from J, leaving 6 bases between them. The CDR3 sequence is 12 residues long. CDR1 and CDR2 (germline): SGHTA, FQGNSA.